The clone carrying this T cell receptor beta chain came up a few times. This sample stems from a study of response to subunit inactivated influenza vaccine. Each CDR3 protein gets one entry after TCRdb re-called the RT-PCR reads with MiXCR. The sample includes 630,000 or so distinct CDR3 sequences, roughly 14% of them seen just once. The V segment lost 2 bases and the J segment 7 bases; nucleotides outside the gene matches: 4. The CDR3 runs 13 residues. Germline V lookup: CDR1 GTSNPN, CDR2 SVGIG (reference sequence). This receptor was taken from a man aged 50 or older who received an inactivated influenza vaccine. The sample consisted of PBMCs from blood, taken 12 days after vaccination. The V gene is TRBV30, the J gene TRBJ1-5; TRBD1 aligns across 8 bases. CDR3 DNA: TGTGCCTGGAGTACAGGGGGTGCCCAGCCCCAGCATTTT. Translated: CAWSTGGAQPQHF.